These 14 T cell receptor beta chains originate from one sample sequenced in a study of blood T cell repertoires in COVID-19. The table came from immunoSEQ multiplex PCR; TCRdb's copy has only in-frame clones and leaves some out. The data show over 150,000 clones, around 87% seen once. Sequencing was performed on peripheral blood. Every receptor here comes from a man aged 60-69 years with COVID-19, enrolled during active disease.

The chain is built from TRBV5-1 and TRBJ1-2; D is ambiguous. CDR3 length equals 14 residues. Deletions cut 0 bases from V and 2 bases from J, with 8 bases between. Germline CDR1 and CDR2: SGHRS and YFSETQ. Here the CDR3 DNA reads TGCGCCAGCAGCTTGGGTGGCGGCAACTATGGCTACACCTTC. As protein: CASSLGGGNYGYTF.

Concerning this clone: The junction shows a germline mismatch at one end, possibly a read error. In DNA form, the CDR3 reads TGTGCCAGTAGTTTAGACCGGGACAGGGGTGTTAGAAACACTGAAGCTTTCTTT. Protein sequence: CASSLDRDRGVRNTEAFF. The genes are TRBV19 and TRBJ1-1, with 10 bases matching TRBD1. The CDR3 contains 18 residues. In germline, CDR1 is LNHDA, CDR2 SQIVND (reference sequence).

The chain has TRBV4-1 and TRBJ2-1; D unresolved. Germline CDR1 and CDR2: MGHRA and YSYEKL. Deletions cut 1 base from V and 5 bases from J, with 3 bases between. The CDR3 is 12 amino acids. The CDR3 loop is CASSQVNNEQFF. The CDR3 bases are TGCGCCAGCAGCCAAGTCAACAATGAGCAGTTCTTC.

The chain employs TRBV7-2 and TRBJ1-2; TRBD1 is a possible D gene (5 bases). This CDR3 region has 13 residues. V lost 5 bases and J 7 bases, leaving 14 bases between the germline ends. Germline V CDR1 and CDR2: SGHTA, FQGNSA. The CDR3 bases are TGTGCCAGCAGCCCCCAGGGTATCGGTGGCTACACCTTC. Protein product: CASSPQGIGGYTF.

The rearrangement links TRBV28 to TRBJ2-7, with D possibly being TRBD2 (5 bases). The V end lost 3 bases, the J end lost 4 bases, and 13 bases lay between the germline ends. The CDR3 has 14 amino acids. CDR1 and CDR2 from the germline V gene are MDHEN and SYDVKM. Here the CDR3 reads CASSFKEGRYEQYF. The CDR3 DNA reads as TGTGCCAGCAGTTTCAAAGAGGGAAGGTACGAGCAGTACTTC. The full variable domain, in which reference TRBV28 and TRBJ2-7 provide the parts outside the CDR3, is DVKVTQSSRYLVKRTGEKVFLECVQDMDHENMFWYRQDPGLGLRLIYFSYDVKMKEKGDIPEGYSVSREKKERFSLILESASTNQTSMYLCASSFKEGRYEQYFGPGTRLTVT.

J is TRBJ1-1 and V is TRBV12-3 or TRBV12-4; 9 nucleotides align to TRBD1. The CDR3 loop spans 13 amino acids. The trim removed 6 bases at V and 10 bases at J, leaving 9 bases unmatched. For the CDR3, the DNA is TGTGCCAGCAGGGCGGACAGGGGAAATGTAGCTTTCTTT. It specifies CASRADRGNVAFF.

The count of this clone is one. The chain uses TRBV7-2 and TRBJ2-3; 10 bases fit TRBD2. The CDR3 extends over 15 amino acids. CDR1 and CDR2 (germline): SGHTA, FQGNSA. The junction had 8 bases not matched to a gene; V was cut back by 5 bases and J by 6 bases. The CDR3 DNA sequence: TGTGCCAGCAGCCCCCCGCCGGGACTAGCGGATACGCAGTATTTT. Protein product: CASSPPPGLADTQYF.

The chain carries TRBV5-1 and TRBJ2-2, with D perhaps TRBD2 (5 bases). This CDR3 has 15 residues. The germline V and J ends were trimmed by 1 base and 4 bases, with 11 bases remaining between them. Per the germline V gene, CDR1 is SGHRS and CDR2 is YFSETQ. The CDR3 here is CASSLTPGVTGELFF. The DNA of the CDR3 is TGCGCCAGCAGCTTGACCCCCGGGGTCACCGGGGAGCTGTTTTTT.

The chain employs TRBV2 and TRBJ1-4, with D tentatively TRBD1 (5 bases). Trimming removed 8 bases from V and 5 bases from J, with 15 bases in between. Germline V gene lookup returns CDR1 SNHLY and CDR2 FYNNEI. There are 14 residues in the CDR3. This chain's CDR3 is CASAVLKGNEKLFF. CDR3 DNA: TGTGCCAGCGCGGTGTTGAAGGGGAATGAAAAACTGTTTTTT.

The chain recombines TRBV6-5 with TRBJ1-4; D may be TRBD1 (5 bases). This CDR3 spans 15 amino acids. Trimming removed 8 bases from V and 0 bases from J, with 13 bases in between. Germline CDR1 reads MNHEY; CDR2 reads SVGAGI. The CDR3 bases are TGTGCCAGCGGATCAGGGATTGCAACTAATGAAAAACTGTTTTTT. Its translation is CASGSGIATNEKLFF.

The chain recombines TRBV6-6 with TRBJ1-5; 8 bases align to TRBD1. V lost 6 bases and J lost 8; bases outside the gene matches: 9. This CDR3 spans 14 amino acids. CDR1 and CDR2 from the germline V gene are MNHNY and SVGAGI (reference sequence). CDR3 residues: CASRIQGGVKPQHF. The CDR3 nucleotides read TGTGCCAGCAGAATACAGGGGGGAGTAAAGCCCCAGCATTTT.

This clone was observed a single time. V gene TRBV28 combines with J gene TRBJ1-1; D not resolved. Germline values: CDR1 MDHEN, CDR2 SYDVKM. Trimming cost V 3 bases and J 1 base, with 9 bases left between them. The CDR3 consists of 14 residues. The CDR3 spells CASSFGQSNTEAFF. The DNA of the CDR3 is TGTGCCAGCAGTTTTGGTCAGTCGAACACTGAAGCTTTCTTT.

The V call is TRBV6-6, the J call TRBJ2-7; 10 positions agree with TRBD2. Germline values: CDR1 MNHNY, CDR2 SVGAGI (reference sequence). Trimming at V came to 5 bases and at J to 3 bases, leaving 4 bases not matched to a gene. CDR3 length: 14 residues. The CDR3 DNA is TGTGCCAGCAGTACTAGCGGGGACCTCTACGAGCAGTACTTC. It translates to CASSTSGDLYEQYF.

The rearrangement uses TRBV4-3 and TRBJ2-5; D gene ambiguous. The length of the CDR3 is 14 residues. CDR1 and CDR2 (germline): LGHNA, YSLEER. V lost 3 bases and J lost 7, with 15 bases in between. CDR3 residues: CASSQGILLGTQYF. The DNA of the CDR3 is TGCGCCAGCAGCCAGGGTATCCTCCTAGGGACCCAGTACTTC.